The 21 T cell receptor beta chains below all came from one sample that was sequenced in a study of response to subunit inactivated influenza vaccine. TCRdb passed the RT-PCR reads through MiXCR, listing each CDR3 protein once. The data show some 550,000 distinct CDR3 sequences, 20% to 25% seen once. This sample also appeared in a second study, on T cells expressing NK-cell markers. Per that study: As the method of synthesis, 5'RACE template switching with UMIs yielded TCR beta cDNA.

Sequencing used CD4+ T cells sorted from PBMCs, obtained roughly 12 days after vaccination. These TCRs come from a man aged 45 to 65 who received an inactivated influenza vaccine.

The table lists this clonotype with a few counts. J is TRBJ2-5 and V is TRBV20-1; 10 nucleotides align to TRBD1. The CDR3 runs 16 residues. Germline V lookup: CDR1 DFQATT, CDR2 SNEGSKA (reference sequence). The ends lost 2 bases at V and 5 bases at J; junction bases unmatched: 11. CDR3 bases: TGCAGTGCTAGACGGCGACAGGGGGCTAATACGGAGACCCAGTACTTC. It yields the protein CSARRRQGANTETQYF.

The rearrangement joins TRBV29-1 to TRBJ1-1; D gene unclear. V was shortened by 4 bases and J by 2 bases, with 14 bases between the two germline ends. This CDR3 comprises 14 residues. Germline V gives CDR1 SQVTM, CDR2 ANQGSEA. CDR3 DNA sequence: TGCAGCGTTGCCTTATCACAGAGAAACACTGAAGCTTTCTTT. Its translation is CSVALSQRNTEAFF.

This clonotype has more than one count but fewer than ten. This rearrangement joins TRBV19 to TRBJ2-1; perhaps TRBD2 as D (6 bases). The CDR3 is 12 residues long. The germline V gene has CDR1 LNHDA and CDR2 SQIVND (reference sequence). Trimming removed 5 bases at V and 10 bases at J, with 12 bases between. This CDR3 reads CASSSWDFEQFF. The DNA of the CDR3 is TGTGCCAGTAGTTCCTGGGACTTCGAGCAGTTCTTC.

This clonotype was picked up a small number of times. CDR3 DNA: TGTGCCAGCAGTTTGGGAACAGTTCTCTCCTACGAGCAGTACTTC. Residues: CASSLGTVLSYEQYF. The V gene is TRBV12-3 or TRBV12-4, the J gene TRBJ2-7; D is unresolved. CDR3 length: 15 residues. V lost 3 bases and J 0 bases, leaving 12 bases between the germline ends.

This sequence joins TRBV4-3 and TRBJ2-1, with D unresolved. This CDR3 is built from 16 residues. CDR1 and CDR2 (germline): LGHNA, YSLEER. The V end was cut by 0 bases, the J end by 1 base, with 10 bases between. CDR3 sequence reads: CASSQELARSYNEQFF. The CDR3 region has the DNA TGCGCCAGCAGCCAAGAATTAGCCCGGTCCTACAATGAGCAGTTCTTC.

This clonotype has just a few counts. V usage is TRBV7-9 and J usage is TRBJ2-5; a possible D gene is TRBD2 (5 bases). Trimming took 2 bases from V and 1 from J, leaving 11 bases between them. The CDR3 length is 15 residues. CDR1 SEHNR and CDR2 FQNEAQ come from the germline V gene (reference sequence). CDR3 residues: CASSLNVGLQETQYF. CDR3 nucleotides: TGTGCCAGCAGCTTAAATGTTGGACTCCAAGAGACCCAGTACTTC.

This chain joins TRBV28 and TRBJ2-3; D is ambiguous. CDR1 MDHEN and CDR2 SYDVKM come from the germline V gene. Trimming removed 8 bases from V and 9 bases from J, with 18 bases in between. The length of the CDR3 is 13 residues. Here the CDR3 reads CASGLPLPATQYF. Written as DNA, the CDR3 is TGTGCCAGCGGATTACCCCTGCCGGCCACGCAGTATTTT.

The table lists this clonotype with many counts. V gene TRBV3-1 combines with J gene TRBJ1-5; no clear D. The V gene's germline CDR1 is LGHDT and CDR2 YNNKEL (reference sequence). The CDR3 covers 14 residues. The V end lost 3 bases, the J end lost 0 bases, and 6 bases lay between the germline ends. The DNA for the CDR3 is TGTGCCAGCAGCCAGCTTTATAGCAATCAGCCCCAGCATTTT. It codes for CASSQLYSNQPQHF.

This clonotype was seen only a few times. V and J are TRBV5-1 and TRBJ2-7; 9 bases match TRBD1. The CDR3 consists of 17 residues. CDR1 and CDR2 (germline): SGHRS, YFSETQ. V lost 3 bases, J lost 4 bases, and 14 bases stayed unmatched. The CDR3, as DNA: TGCGCCAGCAGCTCGCGACTGGGGGGGACAGGGCAATACGAGCAGTACTTC. As protein: CASSSRLGGTGQYEQYF.

This clonotype has just a few counts. The chain joins TRBV20-1 to TRBJ2-5; D gene uncertain. CDR3 size: 12 residues. The V gene lost 2 bases and the J gene lost 5 bases, with 9 bases spanning the gap. Germline V lookup: CDR1 DFQATT, CDR2 SNEGSKA (reference sequence). CDR3 sequence: CSARKSGETQYF. In DNA, the CDR3 is TGCAGTGCTAGAAAGTCGGGCGAGACCCAGTACTTC.

The CDR3 loop is CSVVPQRGINEQFF. DNA for the CDR3: TGCAGCGTTGTCCCCCAGCGGGGGATAAATGAGCAGTTCTTC. This chain connects TRBV29-1 to TRBJ2-1; 8 nucleotides line up with TRBD2. Unmatched junction bases numbered 9, after V lost 4 bases and J lost 7 bases. The germline V gene has CDR1 SQVTM and CDR2 ANQGSEA. The length of the CDR3 is 14 residues.

This clonotype was counted only a few times. This chain uses TRBV6-1 with TRBJ1-2, with TRBD1 identical over 7 bases. Germline-derived CDR1 and CDR2 are MNHNS and SASEGT. CDR3 length: 13 residues. V was clipped by 8 bases and J by 8 bases; unmatched bases: 11. Here the CDR3 reads CASLRQGLWGYTF. The DNA of the CDR3 is TGTGCCAGCCTGAGACAGGGTCTTTGGGGCTACACCTTC.

This clonotype came up a few times. The J gene is TRBJ1-6, the V gene TRBV5-1, with D hard to call. The V gene lost 0 bases and the J gene lost 6 bases, with 10 bases spanning the gap. From germline, CDR1 is SGHRS and CDR2 YFSETQ. The CDR3 contains 15 residues. CDR3 nucleotides: TGCGCCAGCAGCTTGGGTGGTTCTAGTAATTCACCCCTCCACTTT. Protein product: CASSLGGSSNSPLHF.

This clonotype showed up just a few times. The V gene is TRBV20-1, the J gene TRBJ2-3, with TRBD2 matching over 7 bases. V dropped 1 base and J dropped 2; count of bases not matched to a gene: 6. There are 15 residues in the CDR3. The germline gives CDR1 DFQATT, CDR2 SNEGSKA (reference sequence). The CDR3 coding sequence is TGCAGTGCTAGAGTTCCTAGCGGATTCACAGATACGCAGTATTTT. Its translation: CSARVPSGFTDTQYF.

This clonotype was found a few times. The V and J genes are TRBV20-1 and TRBJ1-5; possible D gene TRBD1, 5 bases. Trimming pared 3 bases from V and 4 bases from J, leaving 16 bases between. In germline, CDR1 is DFQATT, CDR2 SNEGSKA (reference sequence). The CDR3 is 15 residues long. The CDR3 region is CSARRGLQPNQPQHF. The CDR3 nucleotides read TGCAGTGCTAGGAGGGGATTACAGCCAAATCAGCCCCAGCATTTT.

The chain recombines TRBV4-3 with TRBJ2-2; D tentatively fits TRBD1 or TRBD2 (6 bases each). The CDR3 is made up of 16 amino acids. Germline assignment: CDR1 LGHNA and CDR2 YSLEER. V was pared by 1 base and J by 0 bases, with 9 bases between. The CDR3 region is CASSQAEGANTGELFF. In nucleotides, the CDR3 is TGCGCCAGCAGCCAAGCGGAGGGGGCGAACACCGGGGAGCTGTTTTTT.

This clonotype was found a few times. The chain has TRBV10-3 and TRBJ2-3; tentatively, D is TRBD2 (6 bases). The CDR3 covers 16 residues. Trimming took off 3 bases at V and 0 bases at J, with 13 bases between the two ends. Germline V CDR1 and CDR2: ENHRY, SYGVKD. DNA for the CDR3: TGTGCCATCAGTGAAAGATTAGCGGCTAGCACAGATACGCAGTATTTT. This encodes CAISERLAASTDTQYF.

This clonotype was recorded a few times. The chain employs TRBV12-3 or TRBV12-4 and TRBJ1-1; tentative D call: TRBD1 (5 bases). Between the trimmed V and J ends, which lost 7 bases and 5 bases, there was a span of 23 bases. The CDR3 length is 16 residues. The CDR3 here is CASNPGGGRGGTEAFF. The CDR3 DNA reads as TGTGCCAGCAACCCCGGGGGGGGAAGGGGAGGAACTGAAGCTTTCTTT.

This rearrangement joins TRBV7-2 to TRBJ2-7, with no clear D. Germline CDR1 is SGHTA and CDR2 is FQGNSA. The CDR3 is made up of 14 amino acids. V lost 3 bases, J lost 4 bases, and 13 bases lay in between. For the CDR3, the DNA is TGTGCCAGCAGCTTGGGCCCTGGATTTTACGAGCAGTACTTC. Translating gives CASSLGPGFYEQYF.

V gene TRBV2 combines with J gene TRBJ2-1; D is unresolved. CDR1 is SNHLY, CDR2 FYNNEI, per germline. V lost 6 bases and J lost 0, with 12 bases in between. The CDR3 loop spans 15 amino acids. CDR3: CASRNQASSYNEQFF. The CDR3 DNA is TGTGCCAGCAGAAACCAGGCAAGCTCCTACAATGAGCAGTTCTTC. Full variable domain (missing parts from reference TRBV2 and TRBJ2-1): EPEVTQTPSHQVTQMGQEVILRCVPISNHLYFYWYRQILGQKVEFLVSFYNNEISEKSEIFDDQFSVERPDGSNFTLKIRSTKLEDSAMYFCASRNQASSYNEQFFGPGTRLTVL.

This clonotype was observed a few times. The J gene is TRBJ2-7, the V gene TRBV21-1; the tabulated D call, TRBD2, remains unverified against the DNA. TRBV21-1 is marked as a pseudogene. The CDR3 extends over 22 amino acids. CDR3 in DNA: TGTGCCAGCAGCTGCCTGCGGGGGAGAAGCGGGAGGTCCTATCTGGGCTCCTACGAGCAGTACTTC. Its protein product is CASSCLRGRSGRSYLGSYEQYF.